This is a list of T cell receptor beta chains from one sample in a study of blood T cell repertoires in COVID-19. Clones were read by immunoSEQ multiplex PCR, and TCRdb kept only the in-frame ones, dropping some. The sample has 95,000 to 100,000 clones, around 80% seen once; the top ten hold approximately 22%. Sequenced: peripheral blood. The receptor set was obtained from a human donor in a cohort sampled during active COVID-19. Each CDR3 is given with its conserved first and last residue. The D gene is left open where the match is weak. Size tells how often a clone was seen (once, few, many) or the class of an expanded clone, and some rows leave it out.

>TRBJ1-3|TRBV6-5|.|.
CAGGRQAGNTIYF
TGTGCCGGAGGGAGGCAGGCTGGAAACACCATATATTTT
>TRBJ1-5|TRBV5-1|.|.
CARSLGGDRSNQPQHF
TGCGCCCGCAGCTTGGGGGGCGACAGGTCCAATCAGCCCCAGCATTTT
>TRBJ2-7|TRBV12-3/TRBV12-4|TRBD1|few
CASSGTGEHEQYF
TGTGCCAGCAGCGGGACAGGGGAACACGAGCAGTACTTC
>TRBJ1-1|TRBV15|.|.
CATSRDRAQGAEAFF
TGTGCCACCAGCAGAGATCGAGCTCAGGGCGCTGAAGCTTTCTTT
>TRBJ1-3|TRBV19|.|.
CASSDQQGRSGNTIYF
TGTGCCAGTAGTGACCAACAGGGACGCTCTGGAAACACCATATATTTT
>TRBJ2-1|TRBV19|TRBD2|.
CASRRQYGTSGVEFF
TGTGCCAGTAGAAGACAGTACGGGACTAGCGGGGTTGAGTTCTTC
>TRBJ2-7|TRBV6-5|.|.
CASTWARGNYEQYF
TGTGCCAGCACCTGGGCCAGGGGCAACTACGAGCAGTACTTC
>TRBJ2-5|TRBV24-1|TRBD2|.
CATKTPRGLAGESIQETQYF
TGTGCCACCAAGACTCCGAGGGGACTAGCGGGAGAGTCGATACAAGAGACCCAGTACTTC
>TRBJ2-7|TRBV10-3|TRBD2|.
CAISLGGGRDEQYF
TGTGCCATCAGTCTCGGGGGGGGCAGGGACGAGCAGTACTTC
>TRBJ2-7|TRBV19|.|.
CASSSQTGSYEQYF
TGTGCCAGTAGTTCTCAGACAGGATCCTACGAGCAGTACTTC
>TRBJ2-1|TRBV9|TRBD2|.
CASSVGKGLADNEQFF
TGTGCCAGCAGCGTAGGGAAGGGTCTAGCGGACAATGAGCAGTTCTTC
>TRBJ2-4|TRBV10-3|.|.
CAISNTVNIQYF
TGTGCCATCAGTAACACAGTAAACATTCAGTACTTC
>TRBJ2-1|TRBV25-1|.|.
CASSEFPSGGVYEQFF
TGTGCCAGCAGTGAATTTCCCTCAGGCGGGGTCTATGAGCAGTTCTTC
>TRBJ1-5|TRBV27|.|.
CASSLSGTLSSNQPQHF
TGTGCCAGCAGTTTATCGGGGACTCTTAGTAGCAATCAGCCCCAGCATTTT
>TRBJ1-4|TRBV18|.|.
CASSPGATELEKLFF
TGTGCCAGCTCACCAGGGGCGACGGAACTTGAAAAACTGTTTTTT
>TRBJ1-4|TRBV6-6|TRBD1|.
CASSRQGAREKLFF
TGTGCCAGCAGTCGACAGGGGGCGCGCGAAAAACTGTTTTTT
>TRBJ1-3|TRBV5-6|.|.
CASSLYSSGNTIYF
TGTGCCAGCAGCTTGTACAGTTCTGGAAACACCATATATTTT
>TRBJ2-1|TRBV12-3/TRBV12-4|.|.
CASTRTGYNEQFF
TGTGCCAGCACCAGGACTGGCTACAATGAGCAGTTCTTC